This T cell receptor beta chain was sequenced in a study of blood T cell repertoires in COVID-19. In the study's own analysis: Estimates of nucleated cell counts were drawn from the amplification of reference gene primers. Sequencing was performed with immunoSEQ multiplex PCR; in TCRdb, only in-frame clones are kept and a portion is missing. The DNA was the basis for D and trimming; V, J and clone size are from that table. The table lists 450,000 to 500,000 clones, 80% to 90% of them singletons. J gave up 0 bases and V 5 bases, and 3 bases lay outside the gene matches. Per germline, CDR1 SNHLY and CDR2 FYNNEI. This CDR3 is built from 15 residues.

This clonotype originated in a woman aged 55-75 years who had recovered from COVID-19. The genes are TRBV2 and TRBJ2-1; TRBD1 aligns across 8 bases. Source material: PBMCs or T cells enriched from blood (not recorded which). The CDR3 loop is CASSTGTGSYNEQFF. The CDR3 DNA is TGTGCCAGCAGTACCGGGACAGGCTCCTACAATGAGCAGTTCTTC.